A single sample is the source of the 3 T cell receptor beta chains below, sequenced in a study of T cell repertoires in cytomegalovirus infection. The antigens these receptors bind are not known. One entry per CDR3 protein results from TCRdb running MiXCR on the reads. The table lists 900,000 to 950,000 distinct CDR3 sequences, around 30% of them singletons. This sample comprised cultured CD8+ T cells from PBMCs, obtained from culture after CMV antigen stimulation. These receptor sequences come from a human donor in good health (CMV status not recorded). Some clones in this sample may be carry-over from other donors' samples.

The chain couples TRBV3-1 to TRBJ1-5; D is uncertain. This CDR3 is built from 13 residues. Germline V gives CDR1 LGHDT, CDR2 YNNKEL (reference sequence). V was pared by 0 bases and J by 4 bases, with 4 bases between. The CDR3 loop reads CASSQEDNQPQHF. The CDR3 coding sequence is TGTGCCAGCAGCCAAGAAGATAATCAGCCCCAGCATTTT.

This clonotype was observed a few times. The chain recombines TRBV19 with TRBJ2-5; the match to TRBD1 covers 7 bases. V trimming: 4 bases; J trimming: 7 bases; junction bases outside the gene matches: 12. Germline V lookup: CDR1 LNHDA, CDR2 SQIVND (reference sequence). The length of the CDR3 is 15 residues. The CDR3 sequence is CASSRTGTDYGTQYF. The CDR3 DNA reads TGTGCCAGTAGTAGAACCGGGACAGATTATGGGACCCAGTACTTC.

This sequence joins TRBV6-5 and TRBJ1-2; 11 nucleotides line up with TRBD1. The germline V gene encodes CDR1 MNHEY and CDR2 SVGAGI. The length of the CDR3 is 16 residues. V was pared by 0 bases and J by 3 bases, with 3 bases of the junction left unmatched. Written as DNA, the CDR3 is TGTGCCAGCAGTTACTCGTGGACAGGGGGCGACTATGGCTACACCTTC. Its translation: CASSYSWTGGDYGYTF.